A selection of T cell receptor beta chains follows, all from one sample in a study of T cell responses to AZD1222 COVID-19 vaccine. Only in-frame clones appear in the TCRdb table, and some are missing; sequencing was by immunoSEQ multiplex PCR. Counted here are 70,000 to 90,000 clones, roughly 87% occurring once; the ten biggest clones make up around 19%. The input for sequencing was peripheral blood, taken 28 days after the second AZD1222 dose. These TCRs come from an adult who received the AZD1222 COVID-19 vaccine. Both conserved end residues are part of each CDR3. The D gene is left open where the match is weak. Size is stated for part of the rows, as once, few or many counts, or as a class when the clone is expanded.

CDR3 DNA,CDR3 protein,D gene,V gene,J gene,clone size
TGTGCCAGCAGTTACTCGGGCGGCACGAGGGAAAAACTGTTTTTT,CASSYSGGTREKLFF,.,TRBV6-5,TRBJ1-4,.
TGTGCCAGCAGTTACAGCACCGGGGAGCTGTTTTTT,CASSYSTGELFF,.,TRBV6-5,TRBJ2-2,.
TGCGCCAGCAGTGAGCGGCCGCAAGCAACTGGGGAAAAACTGTTTTTT,CASSERPQATGEKLFF,.,TRBV10-1,TRBJ1-4,.
TGTGCCAGCAGCTTACAGCAGAACACTGAAGCTTTCTTT,CASSLQQNTEAFF,.,TRBV7-3,TRBJ1-1,.
TGCGCCAGCAGCTTGGGGCACAATAATTCACCCCTCCACTTT,CASSLGHNNSPLHF,.,TRBV5-1,TRBJ1-6,.
TGTGCCAGCAGTGGGGGGGGGCGCACCACAGATACGCAGTATTTT,CASSGGGRTTDTQYF,.,TRBV2,TRBJ2-3,.
TGTGCCACCAGTGATAGGGCAGCTCTTCAGTACTTC,CATSDRAALQYF,.,TRBV24-1,TRBJ2-7,once
TGTGCCAGCAGCCCCTCAAGGGGGGGCGGCGGCTACACCTTC,CASSPSRGGGGYTF,.,TRBV7-9,TRBJ1-2,.
TGTGCCAGTAGTATGTCGATGATGATTCACACCATATATTTT,CASSMSMMIHTIYF,.,TRBV19,TRBJ1-3,.
TGTGCCAGCAGCTGGGGGACAGGGGTAACCGGGGAGCTGTTTTTT,CASSWGTGVTGELFF,TRBD1,TRBV5-4,TRBJ2-2,once
TGTGCCAGCAGCCCGGGACGGGCGTACAATGAGCAGTTCTTC,CASSPGRAYNEQFF,.,TRBV6-5,TRBJ2-1,.
TGTGCCAGCAGTGAGCAGTACTATGGCTACACCTTC,CASSEQYYGYTF,.,TRBV2,TRBJ1-2,.
TGTGCCAGCAGCCTTAGCGGCACAGATACGCAGTATTTT,CASSLSGTDTQYF,.,TRBV11-3,TRBJ2-3,.
TGTGCCAGCAGCCTGACTAGCGGGGGGCACTACGAGCAGTACTTC,CASSLTSGGHYEQYF,TRBD2,TRBV5-5,TRBJ2-7,.
TGCGCCAGCAGCCCGGGACTAGCGGGGGGGAGTAGCGAGACCCAGTACTTC,CASSPGLAGGSSETQYF,TRBD2,TRBV5-1,TRBJ2-5,.
TGCGCCAGCAGCCAAGATTCCGAGCTTCCTGGCTACACCTTC,CASSQDSELPGYTF,.,TRBV4-1,TRBJ1-2,few
TGTGCCAGCTCTCAAATAAGGGGCACTGAAGCTTTCTTT,CASSQIRGTEAFF,.,TRBV7-3,TRBJ1-1,.
TGTGCCAGCAGCTTAGAGCTTGGGGGACTCAGTGGAAACACCATATATTTT,CASSLELGGLSGNTIYF,.,TRBV11-2,TRBJ1-3,.
TGTGCCAGCAGCAGTAAGGGGTTCGGAGCTGAAAAACTGTTTTTT,CASSSKGFGAEKLFF,.,TRBV11-2,TRBJ1-4,.
TGTGCCTGGGTACACCGGGACGAGCAGTACTTC,CAWVHRDEQYF,.,TRBV30,TRBJ2-7,.
TGTGCCAGCAGTGAAAATTCGGGTGAAGAGACCCAGTACTTC,CASSENSGEETQYF,.,TRBV25-1,TRBJ2-5,once
TGTGCCAGCAGCTGGACAGCCGAGACAGGGGGAGGTAACGAGCAGTACTTC,CASSWTAETGGGNEQYF,TRBD1,TRBV5-6,TRBJ2-7,.
TGCAGTGCTATCAGAGGGGGTGAGCAGTTCTTC,CSAIRGGEQFF,.,TRBV20-1,TRBJ2-1,.
TGCAGTGCTAGATTTAACGAGCAGTACTTC,CSARFNEQYF,.,TRBV20-1,TRBJ2-7,.
TGTGCCAGCAGGGGTGGCGGGGAGCTGTTTTTT,CASRGGGELFF,.,TRBV5-8,TRBJ2-2,few
TGTGCCAGCTCACCGATACCAGGGGGTCACCAAGAGACCCAGTACTTC,CASSPIPGGHQETQYF,TRBD1,TRBV18,TRBJ2-5,.
TGTGCCAGCAGCCGACACTCTAGCGGGGCTACAGATACGCAGTATTTT,CASSRHSSGATDTQYF,TRBD2,TRBV3-1/TRBV3-2,TRBJ2-3,.
TGTGTCAGAAGCCAGACCCCGACACATGGACAGGACCCCACTCACTCCTACAATGAGCAGTTCTTC,CVRSQTPTHGQDPTHSYNEQFF,.,TRBV7-5,TRBJ2-1,once
TGTGCCAGCAGCGTACAGGGGGGTTTCACAGATACGCAGTATTTT,CASSVQGGFTDTQYF,.,TRBV9,TRBJ2-3,few
TGTGCCAGCTCCCCGGACACTAATGAAAAACTGTTTTTT,CASSPDTNEKLFF,.,TRBV2,TRBJ1-4,.
TGTGCCACCAGCAGAGATCGTAGTAAGGGGGAACCCCTCCACTTT,CATSRDRSKGEPLHF,.,TRBV15,TRBJ1-6,.
TGTGCCTGGAGCAGGGGCGAAAATCAGCCCCAGCATTTT,CAWSRGENQPQHF,.,TRBV30,TRBJ1-5,.
TGTGCCAGCAGTTTAGCGGGGGGGGTTAGCTCCTACAATGAGCAGTTCTTC,CASSLAGGVSSYNEQFF,TRBD2,TRBV28,TRBJ2-1,.
TGTGCCAGCAGAGGACAGATGAACACTGAAGCTTTCTTT,CASRGQMNTEAFF,.,TRBV2,TRBJ1-1,.